One T cell receptor (beta chain) is described in this entry. Its antigen is still unknown. No base qualities exist here, and no much larger clone lies one base off it. The CDR3 regions of human TCRbeta chains were analyzed by immunosequencing. Per the original workflow: TCRs in the repertoires were compared against a reference library of SARS-CoV-2-specific TCRs that had been generated with the MIRA antigen-specificity platform. Breadth meant the fraction of unique TCRs that were SARS-CoV-2-associated, whereas depth meant the fraction of total T cells that were SARS-CoV-2-associated. Using the MIRA data, each spike-specific TCR was mapped to the spike region that the TCR reacts to and placed in a CD4 or CD8 class. Log10-transformed breadth and depth values were compared by one-way ANOVA with Sidak's multiple comparisons tests. The immuneACCESS repertoire file appears here via TCRdb, limited to in-frame rearrangements. These files lack a portion of the clones; in checked studies, under half of the deficit traces to unresolved V genes, and the cause of the others is not known. Clone size and V and J calls were adopted from that table, with D and trimming inferred from the DNA. The sample table records approximately 140,000 clones; around 89% of these occur just once. Approximately 15% of the sample belongs to the ten largest clones.

This entry belongs to a study of T cell responses to AZD1222 COVID-19 vaccine listed by TCRdb under 2021. As for the study more broadly: AZD1222 recipients given second doses at about 4 weeks or at about 12 weeks were pooled, since spike-specific TCR depth and breadth were not found to differ between the two schedules. A total of approximately 240 trial participants underwent TCR sequencing, of whom 207 had received two doses of AZD1222 and around 25 had received two doses of the MenACWY control vaccine. Enrollment into the trials was organized by age into subgroups of 18-55, 56-69 and 70-plus years, and those subgroups contained roughly 150, 30 and 60 TCR-sequenced participants, respectively.

What the work shows at the level of the full study, not this receptor alone: The whole spike protein was spanned by vaccine-associated CD4 TCRs, and dominant responses were seen in regions 160-218 and 743-854. A significant rise in spike-specific TCR breadth and depth was observed after two AZD1222 doses relative to day 0 and relative to MenACWY recipients. Participants were mostly white British, with more females than males. The authors suggested clonal diversity may have been underestimated. Because no samples from the day 14 peak response were available, repertoires could be characterized only after the peak T cell response. Only five to seven AZD1222 recipients were SARS-CoV-2 seropositive at baseline, limiting conclusions about previously exposed vaccinees. In the small 56-69-year group, the increase in depth fell short of significance, most likely because of low power. Reportedly, almost half of the unique spike-specific TCRs recognized epitopes lying outside the regions that are mutated in the B.1.351 and B.1.1.7 variants.

CDR1 SNHLY and CDR2 FYNNEI are derived from the germline V gene. The CDR3 runs 14 residues from the cysteine to the phenylalanine. The DNA shown is the 42-base CDR3, in frame from base 1. Trimming removed 7 bases from V and 4 bases from J; the gene matches leave 8 bases unexplained. The time point label for this specimen denotes: baseline before first vaccination. The vaccinee samples were drawn from two UK trials, COV001 and COV002, one of which was a single-blind randomized controlled phase 2/3 trial testing AZD1222 (ChAdOx1 nCoV-19) in healthy adults. For TCRbeta chain sequencing, PBMC samples were collected from trial participants at day 0 and at day 28 after the second dose.

The TCR comes from an adult in good health. The sequence is built from TRBV2 and TRBJ1-1, with 8 bases aligning to TRBD1. The specimen was peripheral blood, collected on day 0 of AZD1222 vaccination. Read as DNA, the sequence is TGTGCCAGCACCCCAGGGGGCGCGGGCACTGAAGCTTTCTTT. Translated, it gives CASTPGGAGTEAFF.